This record concerns one TCR beta chain sequence. Original handling: By means of reference gene primer amplification, nucleated cell counts were estimated. Assay used: immunoSEQ multiplex PCR; TCRdb lists only in-frame clones, some missing. The V and J calls and clone size are taken from that table; D and trimming were inferred from the DNA. The sample lists about 300,000 clones, approximately 90% occurring once. These data come from a study of blood T cell repertoires in COVID-19. Overall study: Samples came from the United States, Italy and Spain, spanning acute and convalescent COVID-19. PBMCs, B-cell-depleted T cells, or T cells provided the cDNA or gDNA that made up the material.

The CDR3 runs to 15 residues. Trimming cost V 5 bases and J 2 bases; bases outside gene matches: 5. CDR1 MNHEY and CDR2 SMNVEV come from the germline V gene (reference sequence). The chain links TRBV27 to TRBJ2-1, with 8 positions matching TRBD2. The receptor comes from a woman aged 45-65 years with COVID-19, enrolled during active disease. Input material: peripheral blood. CDR3 bases: TGTGCCAGCAGTCCCATAGCGGGAACCTACAATGAGCAGTTCTTC. Translated, it gives CASSPIAGTYNEQFF.